The 17 T cell receptor beta chains in this list originate from one sample, sequenced in a study of OX40 agonist ivuxolimab in advanced cancers. TCRdb's table, derived via immunoSEQ multiplex PCR, lists solely in-frame clones and lacks some. The repertoire consists of 90,000 or so clones, with roughly 90% occurring once and the leading ten covering 2% to 3%. The sample here was CD4+ or CD8+ T cells sorted from blood, taken in a trial of the OX40 agonist ivuxolimab. These receptors came from an adult with an advanced solid tumor such as melanoma, head and neck, liver or kidney cancer.

Only one count was recorded for this clone. V usage is TRBV5-1 and J usage is TRBJ2-7, with D maybe TRBD1 (5 bases). CDR3 length equals 13 residues. Germline V gene sequence: CDR1 SGHRS, CDR2 YFSETQ. V was pared by 4 bases and J by 4 bases, with 12 bases between. CDR3 bases: TGCGCCAGCAGCATAGGACGGACATACGAGCAGTACTTC. Translating gives CASSIGRTYEQYF.

The chain recombines TRBV6-1 with TRBJ1-1; 7 bases align to TRBD1. Germline trimming cut 1 base from V and 5 bases from J; bases unmatched to any gene: 10. Looked up from germline, CDR1 is MNHNS and CDR2 is SASEGT. CDR3 size: 16 residues. The DNA of the CDR3 is TGTGCCAGCAGTGAAGAGGGGGCGATAAGTGGGACTGAAGCTTTCTTT. Residues: CASSEEGAISGTEAFF.

This chain links TRBV7-2 with TRBJ2-3; D might be TRBD2 (5 bases). The CDR3 extends over 15 amino acids. V was clipped by 5 bases and J by 0 bases, with 12 bases between them. The V gene's germline CDR1 is SGHTA and CDR2 FQGNSA. Here the CDR3 reads CASSLEGPSTDTQYF. DNA of the CDR3: TGTGCCAGCAGCCTCGAGGGTCCCAGCACAGATACGCAGTATTTT. Full variable domain (rest looked up from reference TRBV7-2 and TRBJ2-3): GAGVSQSPSNKVTEKGKDVELRCDPISGHTALYWYRQSLGQGLEFLIYFQGNSAPDKSGLPSDRFSAERTGGSVSTLTIQRTQQEDSAVYLCASSLEGPSTDTQYFGPGTRLTVL.

The chain is built from TRBV18 and TRBJ2-2; D unclear. Germline V gene data show CDR1 as KGHSH and CDR2 as LQKENI. The CDR3 has 14 residues. V was pared by 2 bases and J by 0 bases, with 4 bases between. The CDR3 sequence: CASSPGANTGELFF. Written as DNA, the CDR3 is TGTGCCAGCTCACCAGGGGCGAACACCGGGGAGCTGTTTTTT.

The J gene is TRBJ2-1, the V gene TRBV27; TRBD1 agrees at 7 bases. The CDR3 has 16 residues. CDR1 and CDR2 (germline): MNHEY, SMNVEV (reference sequence). The V and J ends lost 5 bases and 4 bases, in that order; junction bases with no gene match: 11. CDR3 protein: CASSPHLGDRYNEQFF. In DNA, the CDR3 is TGTGCCAGCAGTCCCCACCTCGGGGACAGATACAATGAGCAGTTCTTC.

The chain joins TRBV7-2 to TRBJ2-3; 8 bases fit TRBD1. CDR3 size: 15 residues. Trimming took 5 bases from V and 2 from J; bases not matched to a gene: 6. Germline V gene sequence: CDR1 SGHTA, CDR2 FQGNSA. CDR3 in amino acids: CASSLRQGITDTQYF. CDR3 DNA sequence: TGTGCCAGCAGCCTACGACAGGGGATCACAGATACGCAGTATTTT. The whole variable domain, filled in from reference TRBV7-2 and TRBJ2-3, reads GAGVSQSPSNKVTEKGKDVELRCDPISGHTALYWYRQSLGQGLEFLIYFQGNSAPDKSGLPSDRFSAERTGGSVSTLTIQRTQQEDSAVYLCASSLRQGITDTQYFGPGTRLTVL.

This chain uses TRBV7-9 with TRBJ2-7, with 12 bases lining up with TRBD1. Germline V gives CDR1 SEHNR, CDR2 FQNEAQ (reference sequence). The CDR3 is 18 residues long. With 0 bases clipped from V and 2 bases from J, the junction kept 8 bases outside the gene matches. The CDR3 DNA reads as TGTGCCAGCAGCTTAGCGCCCCCAGGGACAGGGGGCACCTACGAGCAGTACTTC. Protein sequence: CASSLAPPGTGGTYEQYF. Looking up the rest from reference TRBV7-9 and TRBJ2-7 gives the full variable domain: DTGVSQNPRHKITKRGQNVTFRCDPISEHNRLYWYRQTLGQGPEFLTYFQNEAQLEKSRLLSDRFSAERPKGSFSTLEIQRTEQGDSAMYLCASSLAPPGTGGTYEQYFGPGTRLTVT.

The table lists this clone with a count of one. The rearrangement uses TRBV7-9 and TRBJ2-3; D call uncertain. The CDR3 loop spans 16 amino acids. The ends were cut back, 5 bases at V and 0 bases at J, with 15 bases in the middle. Germline values: CDR1 SEHNR, CDR2 FQNEAQ (reference sequence). The CDR3 region is CASSPLGYTSTDTQYF. The DNA for the CDR3 is TGTGCCAGCAGCCCCCTGGGGTACACAAGCACAGATACGCAGTATTTT.

J is TRBJ2-7 and V is TRBV30, with D possibly TRBD2 on 6 matching bases. The germline V and J ends were trimmed by 5 bases and 2 bases, with 16 bases remaining between them. Germline CDR1 reads GTSNPN; CDR2 reads SVGIG (reference sequence). This CDR3 comprises 14 residues. The CDR3 region has the DNA TGTGCCTGGGGCGCAACCTGGGGGGCCTACGAGCAGTACTTC. Translating it yields CAWGATWGAYEQYF. The entire variable domain, with the rest obtained from reference TRBV30 and TRBJ2-7, is as follows: SQTIHQWPATLVQPVGSPLSLECTVEGTSNPNLYWYRQAAGRGLQLLFYSVGIGQISSEVPQNLSASRPQDRQFILSSKKLLLSDSGFYLCAWGATWGAYEQYFGPGTRLTVT.

This clone has a single count. V gene TRBV6-1 combines with J gene TRBJ2-5; TRBD1 agrees at 9 bases. This CDR3 has 14 amino acids. Germline CDR1 reads MNHNS; CDR2 reads SASEGT. V gave up 6 bases and J gave up 5 bases; unmatched junction bases: 7. CDR3 coding DNA: TGTGCCAGCAGCGGGACAGGGAATTTGGAGACCCAGTACTTC. This encodes CASSGTGNLETQYF.

The chain recombines TRBV30 with TRBJ2-7; no clear D. This CDR3 contains 14 residues. Germline loops: CDR1 GTSNPN, CDR2 SVGIG (reference sequence). V dropped 0 bases and J dropped 2 bases, with 11 bases sitting between them. In nucleotides, the CDR3 is TGTGCCTGGAGTGTACCCACCATCACCTACGAGCAGTACTTC. Amino acids: CAWSVPTITYEQYF.

The chain joins TRBV6-6 to TRBJ1-3; D is uncertain. Germline loops: CDR1 MNHNY, CDR2 SVGAGI (reference sequence). Trimming took off 7 bases at V and 4 bases at J, with 14 bases between the two ends. CDR3 length: 14 amino acids. Here the CDR3 DNA reads TGTGCCAGCACCCCCTCCGTGGCCGGAAACACCATATATTTT. It encodes CASTPSVAGNTIYF.

V and J are TRBV6-5 and TRBJ1-5; no definite D call. The CDR3 totals 14 residues. Germline-derived CDR1 and CDR2 are MNHEY and SVGAGI. V was shortened by 2 bases and J by 6 bases, with 11 bases between the two germline ends. The CDR3 region has the DNA TGTGCCAGCAGTTACCGAGCGGAAGTTCAGCCCCAGCATTTT. Translated: CASSYRAEVQPQHF.

The genes are TRBV28 and TRBJ2-1; a weak D match, TRBD1 (6 bases). The CDR3 contains 11 residues. Trimming stripped 4 bases from V and 8 bases from J, with 6 bases between. Germline V gene data show CDR1 as MDHEN and CDR2 as SYDVKM. CDR3 amino acids: CASSWGHEQFF. Here the CDR3 DNA reads TGTGCCAGCAGTTGGGGGCATGAGCAGTTCTTC.

This sequence joins TRBV6-5 and TRBJ2-3, with 8 positions matching TRBD2. V lost 1 base and J lost 6; bases outside the gene matches: 9. CDR1 and CDR2 (germline): MNHEY, SVGAGI. The CDR3 has 16 residues. In DNA form, the CDR3 reads TGTGCCAGCAGTTACTGGGGTAGCGGGACCGGCGATACGCAGTATTTT. Translation gives CASSYWGSGTGDTQYF.

The chain is built from TRBV4-3 and TRBJ1-1, with D maybe TRBD1 (5 bases). The CDR3 loop spans 15 amino acids. Trimming removed 0 bases from V and 3 bases from J, with 11 bases in between. Germline V gene lookup returns CDR1 LGHNA and CDR2 YSLEER. The CDR3 nucleotides read TGCGCCAGCAGCCAAGATCTCGGGGGGTACACTGAAGCTTTCTTT. Its translation is CASSQDLGGYTEAFF.

This clone was seen only once. The chain uses TRBV5-4 and TRBJ1-1; no clear D gene. The CDR3 totals 16 residues. Germline assignment: CDR1 SGHNT and CDR2 YYREEE (reference sequence). V was trimmed by 0 bases and J by 0 bases, leaving 12 bases between them. CDR3 sequence reads: CASSLVGFELNTEAFF. In nucleotides, the CDR3 is TGTGCCAGCAGCTTGGTTGGGTTTGAATTGAACACTGAAGCTTTCTTT.